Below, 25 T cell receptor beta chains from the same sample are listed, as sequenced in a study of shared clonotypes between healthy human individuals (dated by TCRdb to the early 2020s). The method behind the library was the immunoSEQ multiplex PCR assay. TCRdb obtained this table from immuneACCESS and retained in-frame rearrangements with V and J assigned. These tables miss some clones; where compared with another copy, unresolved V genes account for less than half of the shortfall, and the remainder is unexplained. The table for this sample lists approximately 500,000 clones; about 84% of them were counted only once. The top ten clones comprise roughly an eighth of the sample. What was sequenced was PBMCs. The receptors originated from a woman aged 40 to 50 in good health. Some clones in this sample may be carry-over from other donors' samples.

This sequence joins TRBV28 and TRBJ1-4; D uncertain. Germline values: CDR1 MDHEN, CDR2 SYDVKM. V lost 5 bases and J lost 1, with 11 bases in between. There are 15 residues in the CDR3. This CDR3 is CASSDKRVTNEKLFF. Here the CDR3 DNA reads TGTGCCAGCAGTGACAAGAGGGTAACTAATGAAAAACTGTTTTTT. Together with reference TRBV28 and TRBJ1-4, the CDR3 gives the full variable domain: DVKVTQSSRYLVKRTGEKVFLECVQDMDHENMFWYRQDPGLGLRLIYFSYDVKMKEKGDIPEGYSVSREKKERFSLILESASTNQTSMYLCASSDKRVTNEKLFFGSGTQLSVL.

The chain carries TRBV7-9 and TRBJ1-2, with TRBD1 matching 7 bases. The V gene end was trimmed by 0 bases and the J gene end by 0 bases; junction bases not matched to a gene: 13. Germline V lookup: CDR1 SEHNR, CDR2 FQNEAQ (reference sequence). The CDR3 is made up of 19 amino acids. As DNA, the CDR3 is TGTGCCAGCAGCTTAGCCCGATGGCAGGGGGTTCGAGCTAACTATGGCTACACCTTC. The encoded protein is CASSLARWQGVRANYGYTF.

The CDR3 DNA is TGCGCCAGCAGCACGGCCCGGGACTCCTCGTACGAGCAGTACTTC. Amino acids: CASSTARDSSYEQYF. The chain is built from TRBV4-3 and TRBJ2-7; weak D call: TRBD2 (6 bases). Germline-derived CDR1 and CDR2 are LGHNA and YSLEER. V gave up 5 bases and J gave up 4 bases, with 18 bases separating them. This CDR3 comprises 15 residues.

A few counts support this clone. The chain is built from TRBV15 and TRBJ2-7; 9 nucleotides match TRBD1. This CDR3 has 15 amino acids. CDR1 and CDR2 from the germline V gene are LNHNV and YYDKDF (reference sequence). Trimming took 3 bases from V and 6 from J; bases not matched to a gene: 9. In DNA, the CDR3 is TGTGCCACCAGCAGCCCGGGACAGGGCGTCTCCGAGCAGTACTTC. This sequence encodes CATSSPGQGVSEQYF.

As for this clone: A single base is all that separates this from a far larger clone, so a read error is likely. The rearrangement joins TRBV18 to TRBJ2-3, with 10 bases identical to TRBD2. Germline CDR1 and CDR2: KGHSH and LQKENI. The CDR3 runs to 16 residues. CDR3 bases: TGTGCCAGCTCGCGTACTAGCGGGACGATTGGAGATAAGCAGTATTTT. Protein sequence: CASSRTSGTIGDKQYF.

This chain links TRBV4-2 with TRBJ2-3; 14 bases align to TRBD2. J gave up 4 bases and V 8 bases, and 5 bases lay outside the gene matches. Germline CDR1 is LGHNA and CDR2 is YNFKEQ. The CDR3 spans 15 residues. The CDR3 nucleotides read TGTGCCAGCGCGGGACTAGCGGGAGACGCAGATACGCAGTATTTT. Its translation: CASAGLAGDADTQYF.

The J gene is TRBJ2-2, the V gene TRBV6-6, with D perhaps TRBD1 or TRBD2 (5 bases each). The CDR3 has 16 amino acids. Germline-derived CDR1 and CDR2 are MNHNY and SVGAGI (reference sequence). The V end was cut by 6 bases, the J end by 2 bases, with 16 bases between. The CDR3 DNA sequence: TGTGCCAGCAGGCCCGGGACGAGACTAAACACCGGGGAGCTGTTTTTT. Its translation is CASRPGTRLNTGELFF.

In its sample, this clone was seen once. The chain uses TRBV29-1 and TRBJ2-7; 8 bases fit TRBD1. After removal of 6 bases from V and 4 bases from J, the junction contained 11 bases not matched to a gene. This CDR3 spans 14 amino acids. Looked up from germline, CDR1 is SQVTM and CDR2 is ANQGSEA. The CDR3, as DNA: TGCAGCGTGAATGGGGCAGGGGGCTTTTACGAGCAGTACTTC. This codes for CSVNGAGGFYEQYF.

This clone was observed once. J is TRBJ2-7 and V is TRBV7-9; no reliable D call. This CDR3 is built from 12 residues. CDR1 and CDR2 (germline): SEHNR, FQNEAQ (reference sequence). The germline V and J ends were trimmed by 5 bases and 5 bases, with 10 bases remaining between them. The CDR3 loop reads CASSDLDNEQYF. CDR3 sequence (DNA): TGTGCCAGCAGCGATTTAGATAACGAGCAGTACTTC.

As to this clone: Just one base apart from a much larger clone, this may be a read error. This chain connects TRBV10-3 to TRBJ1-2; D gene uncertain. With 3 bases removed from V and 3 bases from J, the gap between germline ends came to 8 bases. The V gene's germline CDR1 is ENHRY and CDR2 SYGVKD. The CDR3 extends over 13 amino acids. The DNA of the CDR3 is TGTGCCATCAGTGACCGCCTTCACTATGGCTACACCTTC. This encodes CAISDRLHYGYTF.

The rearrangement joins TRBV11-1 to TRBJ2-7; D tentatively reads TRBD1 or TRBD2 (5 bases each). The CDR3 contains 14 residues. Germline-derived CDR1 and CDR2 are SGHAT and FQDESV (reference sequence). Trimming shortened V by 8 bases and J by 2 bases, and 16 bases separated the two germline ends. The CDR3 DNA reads TGTGCCAGCCGCCGGGACCGAAGAACCTACGAGCAGTACTTC. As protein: CASRRDRRTYEQYF.

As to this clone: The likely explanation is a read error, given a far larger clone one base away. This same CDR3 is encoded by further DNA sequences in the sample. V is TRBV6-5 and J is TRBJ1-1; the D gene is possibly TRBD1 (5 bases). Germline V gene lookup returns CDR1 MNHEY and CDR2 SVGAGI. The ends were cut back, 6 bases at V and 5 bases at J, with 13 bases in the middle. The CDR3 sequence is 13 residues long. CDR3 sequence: CASRGGSATEAFF. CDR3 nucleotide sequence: TGTGCCAGCAGGGGGGGTTCAGCTACTGAAGCTTTCTTT.

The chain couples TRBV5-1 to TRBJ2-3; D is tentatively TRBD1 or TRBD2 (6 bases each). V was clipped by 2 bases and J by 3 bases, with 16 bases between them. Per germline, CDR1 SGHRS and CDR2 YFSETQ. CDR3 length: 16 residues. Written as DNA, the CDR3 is TGCGCCAGCAGCTTACTAGCAGTGGGGGCGACAGATACGCAGTATTTT. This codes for CASSLLAVGATDTQYF. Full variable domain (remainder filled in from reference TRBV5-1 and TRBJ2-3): KAGVTQTPRYLIKTRGQQVTLSCSPISGHRSVSWYQQTPGQGLQFLFEYFSETQRNKGNFPGRFSGRQFSNSRSEMNVSTLELGDSALYLCASSLLAVGATDTQYFGPGTRLTVL.

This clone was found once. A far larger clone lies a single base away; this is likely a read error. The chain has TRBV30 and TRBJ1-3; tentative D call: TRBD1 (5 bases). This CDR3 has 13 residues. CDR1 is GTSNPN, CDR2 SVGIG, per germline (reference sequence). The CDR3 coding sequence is TGTGCCCAGGTGGGGGGATTTGGAAACACCAAATATTTT. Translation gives CAQVGGFGNTKYF.

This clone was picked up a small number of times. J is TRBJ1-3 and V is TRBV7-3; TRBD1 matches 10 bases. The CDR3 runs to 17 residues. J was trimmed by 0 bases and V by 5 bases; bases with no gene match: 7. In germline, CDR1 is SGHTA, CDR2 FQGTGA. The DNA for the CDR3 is TGTGCCAGCAGCGCCCGACAGGGGGCTCTCTCTGGAAACACCATATATTTT. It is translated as CASSARQGALSGNTIYF.

In DNA, the CDR3 is TGTGCCAGCTCACTAGAACCGACTACAGGGTACCGTCATACGCAGTATTTT. It codes for CASSLEPTTGYRHTQYF. The J gene is TRBJ2-3, the V gene TRBV18; maybe TRBD1 (6 bases). The CDR3 totals 17 residues. Trimming removed 4 bases at V and 7 bases at J, with 24 bases between. The V gene's germline CDR1 is KGHSH and CDR2 LQKENI.

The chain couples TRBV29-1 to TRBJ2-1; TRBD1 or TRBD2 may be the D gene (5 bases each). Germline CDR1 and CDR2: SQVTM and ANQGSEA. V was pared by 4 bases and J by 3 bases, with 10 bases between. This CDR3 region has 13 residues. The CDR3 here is CSVGGRNYNEQFF. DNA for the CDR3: TGCAGCGTTGGGGGACGGAACTACAATGAGCAGTTCTTC.

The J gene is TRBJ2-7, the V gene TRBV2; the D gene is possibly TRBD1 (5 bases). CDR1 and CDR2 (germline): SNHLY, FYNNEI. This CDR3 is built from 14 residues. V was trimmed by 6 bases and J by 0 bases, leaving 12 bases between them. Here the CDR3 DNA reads TGTGCCAGCAGCCCAGACAGAAACTCCTACGAGCAGTACTTC. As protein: CASSPDRNSYEQYF.

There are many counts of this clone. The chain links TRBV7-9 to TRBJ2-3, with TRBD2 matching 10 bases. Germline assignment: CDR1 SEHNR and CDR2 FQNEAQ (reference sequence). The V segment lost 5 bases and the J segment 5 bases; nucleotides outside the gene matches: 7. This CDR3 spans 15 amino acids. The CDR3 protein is CASSQRTSGEDTQYF. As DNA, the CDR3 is TGTGCCAGCAGCCAAAGGACTAGCGGCGAAGATACGCAGTATTTT.

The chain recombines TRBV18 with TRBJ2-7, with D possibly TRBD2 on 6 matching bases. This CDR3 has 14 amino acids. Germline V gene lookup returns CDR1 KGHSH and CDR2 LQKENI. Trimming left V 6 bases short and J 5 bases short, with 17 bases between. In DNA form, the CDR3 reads TGTGCCAGCTCCCGAGGAGGGTATAAGGACGAGCAGTACTTC. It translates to CASSRGGYKDEQYF.

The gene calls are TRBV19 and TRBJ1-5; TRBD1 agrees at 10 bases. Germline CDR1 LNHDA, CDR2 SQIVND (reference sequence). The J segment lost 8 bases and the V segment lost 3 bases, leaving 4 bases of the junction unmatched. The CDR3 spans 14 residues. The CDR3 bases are TGTGCCAGTAGTATTGGGACAGGGGAAAAGCCCCAGCATTTT. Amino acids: CASSIGTGEKPQHF.

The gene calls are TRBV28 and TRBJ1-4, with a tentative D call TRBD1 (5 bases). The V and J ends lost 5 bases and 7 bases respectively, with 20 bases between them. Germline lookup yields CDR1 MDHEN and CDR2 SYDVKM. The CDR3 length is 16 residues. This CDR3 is CASSPTGVSRGEKLFF. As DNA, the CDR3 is TGTGCCAGCAGTCCAACGGGAGTGTCGAGGGGTGAAAAACTGTTTTTT.

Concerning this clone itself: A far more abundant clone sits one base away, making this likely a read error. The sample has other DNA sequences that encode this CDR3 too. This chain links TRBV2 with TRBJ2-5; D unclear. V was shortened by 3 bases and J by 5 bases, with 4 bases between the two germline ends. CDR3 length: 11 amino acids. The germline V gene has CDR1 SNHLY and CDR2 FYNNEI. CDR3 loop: CASSEGETQYF. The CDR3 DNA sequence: TGTGCCAGCAGTGAGGGGGAGACCCAGTACTTC.

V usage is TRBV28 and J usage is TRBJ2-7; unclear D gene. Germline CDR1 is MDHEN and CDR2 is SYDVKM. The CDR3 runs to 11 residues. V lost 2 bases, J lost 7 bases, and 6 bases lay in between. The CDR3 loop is CASSLMGEQYF. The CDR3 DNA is TGTGCCAGCAGTTTAATGGGGGAGCAGTACTTC.

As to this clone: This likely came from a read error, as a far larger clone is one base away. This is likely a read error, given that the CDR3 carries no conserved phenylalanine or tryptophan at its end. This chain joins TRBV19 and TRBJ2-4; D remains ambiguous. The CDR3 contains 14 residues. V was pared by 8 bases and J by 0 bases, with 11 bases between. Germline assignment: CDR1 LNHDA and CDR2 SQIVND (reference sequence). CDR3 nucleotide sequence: TGTGCCAGTCGAGACATTTTAGCCAAAAACATTCAGTACTTA. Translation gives CASRDILAKNIQYL.